This T cell receptor beta chain comes out of a study of blood T cells in healthy people across ages. This clonotype was observed at least ten times. Then a second PCR, running roughly 7 to 11 cycles, was carried out with a sample-barcoded 5' primer and a J-beta primer mix. From the 5' RACE reads, TCRdb called clonotypes with MiXCR, one entry per CDR3 protein. The sample has more than 700,000 distinct CDR3 sequences; 53% are singletons. This CDR3 is 13 amino acids long. Per germline, CDR1 DFQATT and CDR2 SNEGSKA (reference sequence). The V end lost 2 bases, the J end lost 6 bases, and 10 bases lay between the germline ends.

This receptor was obtained from a man older than 75 in good health. Sequencing was done on a sample of blood. The rearrangement links TRBV20-1 to TRBJ2-2; D may be TRBD1 or TRBD2 (5 bases each). DNA of the CDR3: TGCAGTGCTAGACCTGGGGGAGCCGGGGAGCTGTTTTTT. It specifies CSARPGGAGELFF.